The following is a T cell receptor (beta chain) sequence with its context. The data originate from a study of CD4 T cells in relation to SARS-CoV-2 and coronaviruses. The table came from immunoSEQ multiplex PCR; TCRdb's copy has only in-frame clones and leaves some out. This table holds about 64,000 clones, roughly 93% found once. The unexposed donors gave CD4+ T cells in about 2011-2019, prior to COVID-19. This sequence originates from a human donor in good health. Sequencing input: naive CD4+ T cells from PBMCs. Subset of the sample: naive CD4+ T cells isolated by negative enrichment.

CDR3 protein: CASSQDPASGSQYF. CDR3 in DNA: TGTGCCAGCAGCCAAGATCCCGCTAGCGGGTCCCAGTATTTT. The rearrangement uses TRBV3-1 (or the pseudogene TRBV3-2) and TRBJ2-3, with 8 positions matching TRBD2. CDR3 length: 14 amino acids. CDR1 is LGHDT, CDR2 YNNKEL, per germline (reference sequence). Trimming at V came to 0 bases and at J to 12 bases, leaving 8 bases not matched to a gene.